This paragraph covers one T cell receptor (beta chain) sequence. Its antigen is unknown. Some second doses came at about 4 weeks and others at about 12 weeks; these were pooled. This sample was included in a study of T cell responses to AZD1222 COVID-19 vaccine. General study results and limits: It should be noted that donors were predominantly white British and more often female, and clonal diversity was possibly underestimated. Seropositive status at baseline applied to only six AZD1222 recipients.

The CDR3 sequence is 14 residues long. Germline lookup yields CDR1 MNHEY and CDR2 SVGAGI. The V end lost 6 bases, the J end lost 9 bases, and 18 bases lay between the germline ends. TCRdb keeps only in-frame clones here, not all; method: immunoSEQ multiplex PCR. The sample lists about 180,000 clones; 85% to 90% were seen once. This sequence joins TRBV6-5 and TRBJ1-5; D unresolved. The TCR originated in an adult who received the AZD1222 COVID-19 vaccine. The sequencing here drew on peripheral blood, taken 28 days after the second AZD1222 dose. The CDR3 sequence: CASSDPRGSRPQHF. The CDR3 nucleotides read TGTGCCAGCAGCGACCCACGGGGTTCGAGGCCCCAGCATTTT.